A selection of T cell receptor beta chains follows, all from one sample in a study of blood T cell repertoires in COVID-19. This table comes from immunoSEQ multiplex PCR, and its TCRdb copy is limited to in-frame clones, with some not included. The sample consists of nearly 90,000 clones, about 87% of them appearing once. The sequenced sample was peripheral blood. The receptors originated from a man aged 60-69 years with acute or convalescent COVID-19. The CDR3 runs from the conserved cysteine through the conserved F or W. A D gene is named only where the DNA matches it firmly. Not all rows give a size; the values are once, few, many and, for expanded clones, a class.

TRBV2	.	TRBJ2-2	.	TGTGCCAGCAGTGAAATAGGTGGACAGTTTCCCGGGGAGCTGTTTTTT	CASSEIGGQFPGELFF
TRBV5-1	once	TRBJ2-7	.	TGCGCCAGCAGTCGACAGGAAACCTACGAGCAGTACTTC	CASSRQETYEQYF
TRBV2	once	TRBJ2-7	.	TGTGCCAGCAGTCTTTTGGCAGCGGGCTACGAGCAGTACTTC	CASSLLAAGYEQYF
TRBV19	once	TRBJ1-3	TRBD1	TGTGCCAGTAGTTTCCGGACAGGGAAGAGCTCTGGAAACACCATATATTTT	CASSFRTGKSSGNTIYF
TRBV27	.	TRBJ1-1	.	TGTGCCAGCAGTTTTAGGGGTACGAACACTGAAGCTTTCTTT	CASSFRGTNTEAFF
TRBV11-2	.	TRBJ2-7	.	TGTGCCAGCAGTCGTTCCTACGAGCAGTACTTC	CASSRSYEQYF
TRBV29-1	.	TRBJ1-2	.	TGCAGCGTTCAACAGGGCTCTTACTATGGCTACACCTTC	CSVQQGSYYGYTF
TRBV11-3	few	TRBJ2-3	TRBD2	TGTGCCAGCAGTCGGACTAGCGGGGGGGCCGGTACAGATACGCAGTATTTT	CASSRTSGGAGTDTQYF
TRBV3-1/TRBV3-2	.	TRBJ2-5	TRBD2	TGTGCCAGCAGCCATCCTAGGGCTAGCGGGAAATACGGATCCCTCCGGGAGACCCAGTACTTC	CASSHPRASGKYGSLRETQYF
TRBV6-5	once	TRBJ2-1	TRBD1	TGTGCCAGCAGCCCCGGGACAGGGTTGTTCAATGAGCAGTTCTTC	CASSPGTGLFNEQFF
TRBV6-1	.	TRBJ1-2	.	TGTGCCAGCAGTGAAGCAAGAGCGTCAGGGAGGAACTATGGCTACACCTTC	CASSEARASGRNYGYTF
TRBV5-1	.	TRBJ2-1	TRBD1	TGCGCCAGCAGCTTACAGGGGAATGAGCAGTTCTTC	CASSLQGNEQFF
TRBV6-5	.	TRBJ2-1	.	TGTGCCAGCAGACGAGAGGGAGGACGTTACAATGAGCAGTTCTTC	CASRREGGRYNEQFF
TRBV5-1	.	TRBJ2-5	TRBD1	TGCGCCAGCAGCTTGGACAGGGGTTTAGAGACCCAGTACTTC	CASSLDRGLETQYF
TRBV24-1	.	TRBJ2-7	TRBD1	TGTGCCACCAGTGTGGGGACAGGATCCTACGAGCAGTACTTC	CATSVGTGSYEQYF
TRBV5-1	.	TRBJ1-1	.	TGCGCCAGCAGCTTGGAACAACAGGACATGAACACTGAAGCTTTCTTT	CASSLEQQDMNTEAFF
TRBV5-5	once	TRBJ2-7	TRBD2	TGTGCCAGCAGCTTGACTAGCGGGAGAGGTGAGCAGTACTTC	CASSLTSGRGEQYF
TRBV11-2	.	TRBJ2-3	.	TGTGCCAGCAGCGTATCACCGAGGGGGACGGTTCCAGATACGCAGTATTTT	CASSVSPRGTVPDTQYF
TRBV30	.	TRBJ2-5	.	TGTGCCTGGAGTCAGATCGGGGGTGAGCTTGGCGAGACCCAGTACTTC	CAWSQIGGELGETQYF
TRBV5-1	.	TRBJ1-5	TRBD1	TGCGCCAGCAGCTTAACAGGGGGCAATCAGCCCCAGCATTTT	CASSLTGGNQPQHF
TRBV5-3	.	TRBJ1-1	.	TGTGCCAGAAGCCGCCCGGGACAAAAATCGAACACTGAAGCTTTCTTT	CARSRPGQKSNTEAFF
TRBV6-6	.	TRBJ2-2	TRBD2	TGTGCCAGCAGGCGGGAGTCCGGGGAGCTGTTTTTT	CASRRESGELFF
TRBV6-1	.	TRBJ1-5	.	TGTGCCAGCAGTGCGGCGGTGCAAGTAGGGGGCAATCAGCCCCAGCATTTT	CASSAAVQVGGNQPQHF
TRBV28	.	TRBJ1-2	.	TGTGCCAGCAGTTTAAGGGACACCCACATCTATGGCTACACCTTC	CASSLRDTHIYGYTF
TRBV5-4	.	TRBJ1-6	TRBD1	TGTGCCAGCAGCTTGGAGGACAGGCCTAATTCACCCCTCCACTTT	CASSLEDRPNSPLHF
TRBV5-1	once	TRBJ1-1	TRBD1	TGCGCCAGCAGCCTAGACAGGGGCCCACCGGCGAGTGAAGCTTTCTTT	CASSLDRGPPASEAFF
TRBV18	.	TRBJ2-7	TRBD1	TGTGCCAGCTCGTTCACAGGGGAAGGGTACGAGCAGTACTTC	CASSFTGEGYEQYF
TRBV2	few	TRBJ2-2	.	TGTGCCAGCAGCCAACCGACTATATGGACCCGAAACACCGGGGAGCTGTTTTTT	CASSQPTIWTRNTGELFF
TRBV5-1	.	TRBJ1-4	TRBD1	TGCGCCAGCAGCCTCGAAGTAGGGGGCGGCGATGAAAAACTGTTTTTT	CASSLEVGGGDEKLFF
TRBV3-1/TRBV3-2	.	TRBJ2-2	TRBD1	TGTGCCAGCAGCCAACCGGGACAGGGTAAGCGGGAGCTGTTTTTT	CASSQPGQGKRELFF
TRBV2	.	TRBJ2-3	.	TGTGCCAGCAGTCCCCGACTTGCCGACCGCACAGATACGCAGTATTTT	CASSPRLADRTDTQYF
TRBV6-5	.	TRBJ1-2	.	TGTGCCAGCAGCGTAGGGACTGCGTATGGCTACACCTTC	CASSVGTAYGYTF
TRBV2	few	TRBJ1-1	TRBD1	TGTGCCAGCAGTTCCAACAGGGGTTTGGGTGAAGCTTTCTTT	CASSSNRGLGEAFF
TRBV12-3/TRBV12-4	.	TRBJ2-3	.	TGTGCCAGCAGCTATATCACAGATACGCAGTATTTT	CASSYITDTQYF
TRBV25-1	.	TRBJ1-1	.	TGTGCCAGCAGTGAATCTCGGTTGGCAGGGGACACTGAAGCTTTCTTT	CASSESRLAGDTEAFF
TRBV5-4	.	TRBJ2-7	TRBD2	TGTGCCAGCAGCCGGTCCGGGACTAGGAGGTACGAGCAGTACTTC	CASSRSGTRRYEQYF
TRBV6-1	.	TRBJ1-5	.	TGTGCCAGCAGTGAAAGCGGGGGTGGGAATCAGCCCCAGCATTTT	CASSESGGGNQPQHF
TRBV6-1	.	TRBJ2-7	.	TGTGCCAGCAGTGACCCTCCGGGAACCTACGAGCAGTACTTC	CASSDPPGTYEQYF
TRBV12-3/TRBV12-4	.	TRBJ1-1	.	TGTGCCAGCAGTCCCTACAGGGACACTGAAGCTTTCTTT	CASSPYRDTEAFF
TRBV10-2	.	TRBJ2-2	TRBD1	TGCGCCAGCAGTGGACAGGGGTTCGGGGAGCTGTTTTTT	CASSGQGFGELFF
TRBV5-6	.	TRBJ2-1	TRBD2	TGTGCCAGCAGCCGGACTAGCGGGAGGCTCACGTCTTCCTACAATGAGCAGTTCTTC	CASSRTSGRLTSSYNEQFF
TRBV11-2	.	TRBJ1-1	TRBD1	TGTGCCAGCAGCTTGGGGACAGGGGAGAACACTGAAGCTTTCTTT	CASSLGTGENTEAFF
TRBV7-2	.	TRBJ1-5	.	TGTGCCAGCAGCTTATCCAGGGGAGGCAATCAGCCCCAGCATTTT	CASSLSRGGNQPQHF
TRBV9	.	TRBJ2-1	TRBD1	TGTGCCAGCAGCACCCGGGACAGGGACGTTCCTGAGCAGTTCTTC	CASSTRDRDVPEQFF
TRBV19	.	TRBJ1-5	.	TGTGCCAGTAGCCAGTCCCCGGACAGAACAGACCAGCCCCAGCATTTT	CASSQSPDRTDQPQHF
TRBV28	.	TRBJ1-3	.	TGTGCCAGCAGTTCATACGGGGTGGGTGGAAACACCATATATTTT	CASSSYGVGGNTIYF
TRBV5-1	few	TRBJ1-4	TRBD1	TGCGCCAGCAGCTTGTCAGGGGGTAATGAAAAACTGTTTTTT	CASSLSGGNEKLFF
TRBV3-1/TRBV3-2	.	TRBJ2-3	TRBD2	TGTGCCAGCAGCCAACCCCTGGGGCTAGCGGGGGGGAGCACAGATACGCAGTATTTT	CASSQPLGLAGGSTDTQYF
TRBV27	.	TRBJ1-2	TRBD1	TGTGCCAGCAGCTCCAGCCCACAGGGGCAAGCTAACTATGGCTACACCTTC	CASSSSPQGQANYGYTF
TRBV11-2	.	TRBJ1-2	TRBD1	TGTGCCAGCAGCTTAACCGACAGGGACTATGGCTACACCTTC	CASSLTDRDYGYTF
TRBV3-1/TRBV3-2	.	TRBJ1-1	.	TGTGCCAGCAGCCAGGGAGGGGTGAACACTGAAGCTTTCTTT	CASSQGGVNTEAFF
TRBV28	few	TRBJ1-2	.	TGTGCCAGCAGTTTTCCCCAGGGCCTTTTCTATGGCTACACCTTC	CASSFPQGLFYGYTF
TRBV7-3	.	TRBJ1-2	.	TGTGCCAGCAGCTTAAATGGCGGGTCCTACTATGGCTACACCTTC	CASSLNGGSYYGYTF
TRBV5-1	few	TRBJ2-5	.	TGCGCCAGCAGCTTGGCCCTTAACCAAGAGACCCAGTACTTC	CASSLALNQETQYF
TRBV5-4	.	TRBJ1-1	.	TGTGCCAGCAGCTCCCTCGGACAGTTTAACACTGAAGCTTTCTTT	CASSSLGQFNTEAFF